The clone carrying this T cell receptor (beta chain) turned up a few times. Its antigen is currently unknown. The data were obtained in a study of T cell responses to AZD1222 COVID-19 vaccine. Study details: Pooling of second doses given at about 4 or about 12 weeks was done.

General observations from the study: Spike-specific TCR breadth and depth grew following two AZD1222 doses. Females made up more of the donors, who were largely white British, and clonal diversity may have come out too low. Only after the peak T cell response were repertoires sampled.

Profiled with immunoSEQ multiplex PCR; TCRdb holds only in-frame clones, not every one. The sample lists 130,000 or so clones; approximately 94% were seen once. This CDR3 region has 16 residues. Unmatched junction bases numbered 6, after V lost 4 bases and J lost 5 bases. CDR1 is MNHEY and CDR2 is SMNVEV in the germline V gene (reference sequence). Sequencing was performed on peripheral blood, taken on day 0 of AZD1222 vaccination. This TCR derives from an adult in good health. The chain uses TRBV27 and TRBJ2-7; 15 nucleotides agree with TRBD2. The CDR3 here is CASSSGLAGGTHEQYF. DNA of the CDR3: TGTGCCAGCAGTTCAGGACTAGCGGGAGGGACCCACGAGCAGTACTTC.